This TCR beta chain stems from a study of T-cell reconstitution after alpha-beta-depleted transplantation in children. The CDR3 is made up of 11 amino acids. The germline V gene has CDR1 DFQATT and CDR2 SNEGSKA (reference sequence). V was clipped by 6 bases and J by 5 bases, with 9 bases between them. In this sample, this clonotype turned up many times. It was with unique molecular identifiers that the TCRbeta library was prepared. Using its own MiXCR run on the PCR reads, TCRdb lists one record per CDR3 protein. Among roughly 200,000 distinct CDR3 sequences listed, over 5.5% were seen once. This chain connects TRBV20-1 to TRBJ2-3; D remains ambiguous. The clonotype originates from a human donor who donated a stem cell graft to a child with Wiskott-Aldrich syndrome. The sequenced sample was PBMCs from the stem cell graft donor, obtained from the stem cell graft. CDR3 sequence: CSAPYGDTQYF. For the CDR3, the DNA is TGCAGTGCACCGTATGGAGATACGCAGTATTTT.